This passage covers 10 T cell receptor beta chains from one sample sequenced in a study of blood T cells in healthy people across ages. For the second PCR, which ran for about 7 to 12 cycles, a sample-barcoded 5' primer and a J-beta primer mix were used. MiXCR, run by TCRdb on the 5' RACE reads, gives a single entry per CDR3 protein. The sample consists of roughly 1.4 million distinct CDR3 sequences, around 55% of them appearing once. Sequenced sample: blood. All receptors derive from a man between 18 and 35 years old in good health.

DNA of the CDR3: TGCGCCAGCAGGGATGTTCGGGAAGGTGAGCAGTTCTTC. Amino acid sequence: CASRDVREGEQFF. The gene calls are TRBV10-1 and TRBJ2-1, with D possibly matching TRBD2 (5 bases). V lost 6 bases and J lost 9, with 15 bases in between. CDR3 length equals 13 residues. Per germline, CDR1 WNHNN and CDR2 SYGVQD (reference sequence).

This rearrangement joins TRBV27 to TRBJ2-3; TRBD1 agrees at 12 bases. There are 17 residues in the CDR3. Looked up from germline, CDR1 is MNHEY and CDR2 is SMNVEV (reference sequence). V lost 1 base and J lost 5; bases outside the gene matches: 7. The CDR3 reads CASSLYPGTGGLDTQYF. The CDR3 DNA follows: TGTGCCAGCAGTTTATACCCCGGGACAGGGGGCTTAGATACGCAGTATTTT.

V and J are TRBV20-1 and TRBJ2-1, with 7 bases fitting TRBD2. CDR3 length: 13 amino acids. The junction had 4 bases not matched to a gene; V was cut back by 6 bases and J by 2 bases. Germline CDR1 and CDR2: DFQATT and SNEGSKA (reference sequence). The CDR3 bases are TGCAGTGCAAAACTAGCGACCTACAATGAGCAGTTCTTC. Its translation is CSAKLATYNEQFF.

The CDR3: CASSLLAGTGYSPLHF. CDR3 in DNA: TGTGCCAGCAGCTTATTAGCCGGGACAGGTTATTCACCCCTCCACTTT. The gene calls are TRBV7-2 and TRBJ1-6, with 8 nucleotides matching TRBD1. The V gene end was trimmed by 2 bases and the J gene end by 8 bases; junction bases not matched to a gene: 8. The CDR3 sequence is 16 residues long. Germline V gene data show CDR1 as SGHTA and CDR2 as FQGNSA. Drawing the rest from reference TRBV7-2 and TRBJ1-6, the complete variable domain is GAGVSQSPSNKVTEKGKDVELRCDPISGHTALYWYRQSLGQGLEFLIYFQGNSAPDKSGLPSDRFSAERTGGSVSTLTIQRTQQEDSAVYLCASSLLAGTGYSPLHFGNGTRLTVT.

The V and J genes are TRBV9 and TRBJ2-1; 9 bases map to TRBD1. Germline V gene data show CDR1 as SGDLS and CDR2 as YYNGEE. This CDR3 is built from 14 residues. V dropped 4 bases and J dropped 8; count of bases not matched to a gene: 7. This CDR3 is CASSSTGGGDEQFF. For the CDR3, the DNA is TGTGCCAGCAGCTCGACAGGGGGAGGGGATGAGCAGTTCTTC.

This clonotype was seen a few times. The chain's CDR3 is CSARTSRQGPYEQYF. In DNA, the CDR3 is TGCAGTGCTAGAACCAGTCGACAGGGACCCTACGAGCAGTACTTC. The V call is TRBV20-1, the J call TRBJ2-7; the match to TRBD1 covers 7 bases. The CDR3 is made up of 15 amino acids. Germline values: CDR1 DFQATT, CDR2 SNEGSKA (reference sequence). Unmatched junction bases numbered 9, after V lost 2 bases and J lost 2 bases.

Notes on this clonotype: The CDR3 does not close with the conserved phenylalanine or tryptophan, likely indicating a read error. The chain combines TRBV4-2 with TRBJ2-1, with D possibly being TRBD1 or TRBD2 (5 bases each). The CDR3 has 16 residues. CDR1 and CDR2 (germline): LGHNA, YNFKEQ. V lost 4 bases and J 2 bases, leaving 15 bases between the germline ends. The CDR3 nucleotides are TGTGCCAGCAGCCCCGACACCCAGGGAGCCTACAATGAGCAGTTCTAC. As protein: CASSPDTQGAYNEQFY.

This rearrangement joins TRBV28 to TRBJ1-6; 7 positions agree with TRBD1. Losses at the gene ends were 1 base for V and 9 bases for J; bases not matched to a gene: 9. Germline values: CDR1 MDHEN, CDR2 SYDVKM. The CDR3 sequence is 16 residues long. CDR3 in amino acids: CASSLLQGGSGSPLHF. CDR3 sequence (DNA): TGTGCCAGCAGTTTATTGCAGGGGGGTTCGGGTTCACCCCTCCACTTT.

This clonotype has only one observation. The chain uses TRBV12-3 or TRBV12-4 and TRBJ1-4; no definite D call. The length of the CDR3 is 14 residues. V was pared by 5 bases and J by 11 bases, with 18 bases between. The CDR3 nucleotides read TGTGCCAGCAGTGCGGGCAGATCAGGATGGAAACTGTTTTTT. It specifies CASSAGRSGWKLFF.

CDR3 sequence (DNA): TGTGCCAGCCGCCGGGGAGAAATTGACGAGCAGTACTTC. Translation: CASRRGEIDEQYF. The J gene is TRBJ2-7, the V gene TRBV6-1; weak D call: TRBD2 (5 bases). The germline V gene encodes CDR1 MNHNS and CDR2 SASEGT. V was cut by 8 bases and J by 5 bases, with 16 bases left in between. The CDR3 has 13 residues.